This TCR beta chain appears in the sequencing data of a study of Ad26.COV2.S vaccination and SARS-CoV-2 variants. Whole-study context: Recipients of Ad26.COV2.S got it intramuscularly, once or twice 56 days apart.

The sample's treatment: roughly 19 received Ad26.COV2.S at low or high dose, single or two shots; roughly five received placebo; per-sample allocation not given. Sampling was performed 63 days after the first vaccine or placebo injection. Within Boston, the person who donated was an adult of 18-55 years. This clone was observed a handful of times. Here immunoSEQ multiplex PCR was the method, and the copy in TCRdb shows in-frame clones only, minus some. The sample consists of more than 350,000 clones, 90% of them appearing once. The sequences come from peripheral blood, collected in a trial of Ad26.COV2.S vaccine versus placebo. The origin of this receptor is a person aged 18-60 years who received the Ad26.COV2.S COVID-19 vaccine or a placebo.

In DNA, the CDR3 is TGTGCCATCAGTCCTTCCGACGGGGGTCAGCCCCAGCATTTT. Translated: CAISPSDGGQPQHF. The chain joins TRBV10-3 to TRBJ1-5; TRBD1 might be the D (5 bases). The V gene's germline CDR1 is ENHRY and CDR2 SYGVKD. V was pared by 5 bases and J by 6 bases, with 14 bases between. This CDR3 has 14 amino acids.